The 5 T cell receptor beta chains given below trace back to one sample, sequenced in a study of T cell repertoires in cytomegalovirus infection. TCRdb itself ran the reads through MiXCR, one entry per CDR3 protein. The repertoire holds around 280,000 distinct CDR3 sequences, with approximately 8.9% as singletons. Sequenced input: PBMCs. These receptor sequences come from a human donor in good health (CMV status not recorded). Some clones in this sample may be carry-over from other donors' samples.

In this sample, this clonotype turned up many times. The chain employs TRBV28 and TRBJ2-7, with 8 bases fitting TRBD2. The length of the CDR3 is 14 residues. The ends lost 6 bases at V and 4 bases at J; junction bases unmatched: 8. Germline loops: CDR1 MDHEN, CDR2 SYDVKM. The CDR3 DNA reads TGTGCCAGCAGCGGGAGGGCTTTGGGGTACGAGCAGTACGTC. Encoded protein: CASSGRALGYEQYV.

This clonotype was counted at least ten times. V and J are TRBV29-1 and TRBJ1-1; D is possibly TRBD1 (6 bases). The germline V and J ends were trimmed by 5 bases and 1 base, with 11 bases remaining between them. CDR3 size: 13 residues. Germline CDR1 and CDR2: SQVTM and ANQGSEA. For the CDR3, the DNA is TGCAGCGTTCCGGGCAGGGGGAACACTGAAGCTTTCTTT. This codes for CSVPGRGNTEAFF.

This clonotype has a count of ten or more. V usage is TRBV27 and J usage is TRBJ2-7; 8 bases match TRBD2. Germline lookup yields CDR1 MNHEY and CDR2 SMNVEV (reference sequence). This CDR3 region has 12 residues. The junction had 5 bases not matched to a gene; V was cut back by 6 bases and J by 7 bases. The DNA of the CDR3 is TGTGCCAGCAGACGGGGGGGGTTGGAGCAGTACTTC. This codes for CASRRGGLEQYF.

This clonotype was picked up many times. The chain employs TRBV4-1 and TRBJ1-5, with 7 nucleotides matching TRBD1. Germline V lookup: CDR1 MGHRA, CDR2 YSYEKL. V lost 1 base to trimming and J lost 7 bases; unmatched junction nucleotides: 4. CDR3 length: 14 residues. In nucleotides, the CDR3 is TGCGCCAGCAGCCAAGCACAGGGGTACCAGCCCCAGCATTTT. Protein sequence: CASSQAQGYQPQHF.

This clonotype appeared many times. CDR3 sequence: CASSPQAGGVSSYNEQFF. CDR3 bases: TGTGCCAGCAGCCCTCAAGCGGGGGGTGTCAGCTCCTACAATGAGCAGTTCTTC. V is TRBV7-2 and J is TRBJ2-1; 9 positions match TRBD2. V lost 5 bases, J lost 0 bases, and 11 bases stayed unmatched. The CDR3 totals 18 residues. The germline V gene encodes CDR1 SGHTA and CDR2 FQGNSA.